Below are 26 T cell receptor beta chains sequenced from a single sample in a study of blood T cell repertoires in COVID-19. Method: immunoSEQ multiplex PCR; TCRdb's copy keeps in-frame clones and lacks some. The sample lists 120,000 to 150,000 clones; around 86% were seen once. The source material was peripheral blood. The receptors come from a man older than 75 with acute or convalescent COVID-19.

This CDR3 is CASSHPQGATEAFF. The CDR3 DNA is TGTGCCAGCAGCCATCCACAGGGGGCCACTGAAGCTTTCTTT. The chain is built from TRBV7-2 and TRBJ1-1; 9 positions agree with TRBD1. The junction had 5 bases not matched to a gene; V was cut back by 5 bases and J by 4 bases. Germline V lookup: CDR1 SGHTA, CDR2 FQGNSA. The CDR3 loop spans 14 amino acids. The whole variable domain, remainder taken from reference TRBV7-2 and TRBJ1-1, is GAGVSQSPSNKVTEKGKDVELRCDPISGHTALYWYRQSLGQGLEFLIYFQGNSAPDKSGLPSDRFSAERTGGSVSTLTIQRTQQEDSAVYLCASSHPQGATEAFFGQGTRLTVV.

The chain carries TRBV27 and TRBJ2-7; D remains ambiguous. Trimming removed 6 bases at V and 6 bases at J, with 18 bases between. The germline gives CDR1 MNHEY, CDR2 SMNVEV (reference sequence). The CDR3 is 14 amino acids. CDR3 in DNA: TGTGCCAGCAGCACCTCCGTAAGATTCGGCGAGCAGTACTTC. This codes for CASSTSVRFGEQYF.

This chain uses TRBV18 with TRBJ2-5; 8 bases are shared with TRBD1. Germline V CDR1 and CDR2: KGHSH, LQKENI. The length of the CDR3 is 15 residues. V shed 2 bases and J 4 bases; nucleotides not matched to a gene: 6. CDR3 loop: CASSPSDRGGETQYF. Here the CDR3 DNA reads TGTGCCAGCTCACCAAGCGACAGGGGAGGAGAGACCCAGTACTTC.

Remarks on this clone: In the same sample, other DNA sequences code for this CDR3. The V and J genes are TRBV3-1 (or the pseudogene TRBV3-2) and TRBJ2-7; tentative D call: TRBD2 (7 bases). This CDR3 is 17 amino acids long. Trimming took off 4 bases at V and 3 bases at J, with 22 bases between the two ends. Germline V gives CDR1 LGHDT, CDR2 YNNKEL (reference sequence). The CDR3 bases are TGTGCCAGCAGCCGGGACCGAAAAGGGGGGGGCCTCTACGAGCAGTACTTC. Protein product: CASSRDRKGGGLYEQYF.

This clone was seen once. The rearrangement uses TRBV6-5 and TRBJ1-5; D remains ambiguous. This CDR3 spans 14 amino acids. Germline CDR1 MNHEY, CDR2 SVGAGI. Trimming removed 7 bases from V and 0 bases from J, with 10 bases in between. The DNA for the CDR3 is TGTGCCAGCACCGAGCTATCTAGCAATCAGCCCCAGCATTTT. This codes for CASTELSSNQPQHF.

This chain connects TRBV3-1 (or the pseudogene TRBV3-2) to TRBJ1-5, with 8 bases lining up with TRBD1. V dropped 5 bases and J dropped 2; count of bases not matched to a gene: 8. From germline, CDR1 is LGHDT and CDR2 YNNKEL (reference sequence). The CDR3 has 16 residues. The CDR3 bases are TGTGCCAGCAGCGACAGGGGAGCCGGGGGCAATCAGCCCCAGCATTTT. Translated: CASSDRGAGGNQPQHF.

The chain joins TRBV28 to TRBJ1-2, with 7 positions matching TRBD1. Germline loops: CDR1 MDHEN, CDR2 SYDVKM. The CDR3 sequence is 14 residues long. V trimming: 5 bases; J trimming: 5 bases; junction bases outside the gene matches: 8. CDR3 protein: CASSRTGVWYGYTF. CDR3 nucleotides: TGTGCCAGCAGTCGTACAGGGGTTTGGTATGGCTACACCTTC.

V usage is TRBV3-1 (or the pseudogene TRBV3-2) and J usage is TRBJ2-2; no clear D. Germline-derived CDR1 and CDR2 are LGHDT and YNNKEL (reference sequence). This CDR3 is built from 14 residues. Trimming cost V 0 bases and J 6 bases, with 8 bases left between them. CDR3: CASSQDARAGELFF. The CDR3 nucleotides are TGTGCCAGCAGCCAAGATGCCCGGGCCGGGGAGCTGTTTTTT.

The chain employs TRBV5-1 and TRBJ2-7; 7 bases line up with TRBD1. V shed 1 base and J 4 bases; nucleotides not matched to a gene: 5. Germline CDR1 is SGHRS and CDR2 is YFSETQ. The CDR3 runs 14 residues. The CDR3 nucleotides are TGCGCCAGCAGCTTGTTTGGGACAGAATACGAGCAGTACTTC. Its translation is CASSLFGTEYEQYF.

The CDR3 DNA sequence: TGTGCCAGCAGCCAAACACAGGGCCCAAACTATGGCTACACCTTC. The encoded protein is CASSQTQGPNYGYTF. V and J are TRBV4-2 and TRBJ1-2; the D gene is possibly TRBD1 (6 bases). The CDR3 covers 15 residues. V was clipped by 2 bases and J by 2 bases, with 12 bases between them. Germline CDR1 reads LGHNA; CDR2 reads YNFKEQ.

CDR3 DNA sequence: TGTGCCAGCTCACCCTCTCTTGGGAGCGGCAATGAGCAGTTCTTC. Amino acids: CASSPSLGSGNEQFF. The chain uses TRBV18 and TRBJ2-1; a possible D gene is TRBD2 (5 bases). Germline V gene data show CDR1 as KGHSH and CDR2 as LQKENI. The CDR3 is 15 residues long. V gave up 3 bases and J gave up 6 bases, with 15 bases separating them.

This clone was observed a handful of times. This rearrangement joins TRBV9 to TRBJ2-1; 7 bases map to TRBD1. V dropped 0 bases and J dropped 0; count of bases not matched to a gene: 6. Germline assignment: CDR1 SGDLS and CDR2 YYNGEE. The CDR3 sequence is 17 residues long. CDR3 sequence reads: CASSVVGGGSSYNEQFF. CDR3 bases: TGTGCCAGCAGCGTAGTAGGGGGCGGAAGCTCCTACAATGAGCAGTTCTTC.

This sequence joins TRBV7-9 and TRBJ1-1; D possibly corresponds to TRBD1 (5 bases). This CDR3 comprises 13 residues. With 5 bases removed from V and 6 bases from J, the gap between germline ends came to 13 bases. Germline V lookup: CDR1 SEHNR, CDR2 FQNEAQ (reference sequence). In nucleotides, the CDR3 is TGTGCCAGCAGCATGCAGGGATTATCTGAAGCTTTCTTT. Its protein is CASSMQGLSEAFF.

The V and J genes are TRBV19 and TRBJ2-1; 12 bases are shared with TRBD2. Germline trimming cut 4 bases from V and 4 bases from J; bases unmatched to any gene: 2. Germline V gives CDR1 LNHDA, CDR2 SQIVND (reference sequence). The length of the CDR3 is 15 residues. The CDR3 DNA reads TGTGCCAGTAGTAGGACTAGCGGGGCGTACAATGAGCAGTTCTTC. Amino acids: CASSRTSGAYNEQFF.

The rearrangement uses TRBV3-1 (or the pseudogene TRBV3-2) and TRBJ1-4; 8 bases map to TRBD1. CDR3 length: 18 residues. V dropped 0 bases and J dropped 9; count of bases not matched to a gene: 15. Germline CDR1 reads LGHDT; CDR2 reads YNNKEL (reference sequence). The CDR3: CASSQDPPRTGFNQKLFF. The CDR3 DNA follows: TGTGCCAGCAGCCAAGATCCTCCCAGGACAGGGTTTAACCAAAAACTGTTTTTT.

This clone came up once. The chain combines TRBV7-9 with TRBJ1-4; D possibly corresponds to TRBD1 (5 bases). V lost 1 base, J lost 5 bases, and 11 bases lay in between. The CDR3 runs to 15 residues. Germline-derived CDR1 and CDR2 are SEHNR and FQNEAQ (reference sequence). In nucleotides, the CDR3 is TGTGCCAGCAGCTTAGATCAGGGTTGGAATGAAAAACTGTTTTTT. Translation gives CASSLDQGWNEKLFF.

This rearrangement joins TRBV7-3 to TRBJ2-2; a weak D match, TRBD1 (6 bases). V lost 3 bases and J lost 4, with 9 bases in between. The CDR3 sequence is 14 residues long. Germline assignment: CDR1 SGHTA and CDR2 FQGTGA. CDR3 coding DNA: TGTGCCAGCAGCTTGGGACAAGCCACCGGGGAGCTGTTTTTT. Protein: CASSLGQATGELFF.

V and J are TRBV6-5 and TRBJ2-7; 8 positions match TRBD1. CDR1 is MNHEY and CDR2 is SVGAGI in the germline V gene. The CDR3 has 14 amino acids. Trimming removed 10 bases from V and 5 bases from J; junction bases left unmatched: 13. The CDR3 is CAIFPGDRNDEQYF. The CDR3 DNA is TGTGCCATCTTCCCCGGGGACAGGAACGACGAGCAGTACTTC.

This chain uses TRBV5-1 with TRBJ1-3; 10 nucleotides match TRBD1. The CDR3 is 15 amino acids. The germline CDR1 and CDR2 sequences are SGHRS and YFSETQ. The trim removed 4 bases at V and 3 bases at J, leaving 4 bases unmatched. CDR3 nucleotides: TGCGCCAGCAGCCGGACAGGGGGAAGTGGAAACACCATATATTTT. Encoded protein: CASSRTGGSGNTIYF.

The chain carries TRBV24-1 and TRBJ2-5, with D possibly being TRBD2 (6 bases). This CDR3 has 16 residues. Trimming left V 5 bases short and J 2 bases short, with 17 bases between. Germline V CDR1 and CDR2: KGHDR, SFDVKD. The CDR3, as DNA: TGTGCCACCAGTGTAGGAGGGGTAACGGCACAAGAGACCCAGTACTTC. Translating it yields CATSVGGVTAQETQYF.

This chain joins TRBV5-4 and TRBJ2-5; TRBD2 agrees at 11 bases. The germline V gene has CDR1 SGHNT and CDR2 YYREEE (reference sequence). This CDR3 comprises 17 residues. The ends lost 1 base at V and 6 bases at J; junction bases unmatched: 11. CDR3 sequence: CASSLYTSGRGQKTQYF. The CDR3 region has the DNA TGTGCCAGCAGCTTGTATACTAGCGGGAGAGGGCAAAAGACCCAGTACTTC.

The CDR3 region is CASSLQGKVGELFF. The CDR3 bases are TGTGCCAGCAGCTTGCAGGGCAAGGTCGGGGAGCTGTTTTTT. The chain joins TRBV5-6 to TRBJ2-2; a possible D gene is TRBD1 (5 bases). There are 14 residues in the CDR3. CDR1 and CDR2 from the germline V gene are SGHDT and YYEEEE. Trimming cost V 1 base and J 7 bases, with 11 bases left between them.

J is TRBJ1-6 and V is TRBV24-1; weak D call: TRBD1 (5 bases). V was clipped by 0 bases and J by 6 bases, with 8 bases between them. The CDR3 length is 15 residues. Germline values: CDR1 KGHDR, CDR2 SFDVKD. CDR3 amino acids: CATSDLGHLNSPLHF. CDR3 nucleotides: TGTGCCACCAGTGATTTGGGACACCTTAATTCACCCCTCCACTTT.

This chain uses TRBV30 with TRBJ1-3; D is ambiguous. Germline assignment: CDR1 GTSNPN and CDR2 SVGIG (reference sequence). V was pared by 1 base and J by 0 bases, with 7 bases between. The CDR3 runs 14 residues. The CDR3 coding sequence is TGTGCCTGGAGTGCGGGGTTCTCTGGAAACACCATATATTTT. Protein: CAWSAGFSGNTIYF.

J is TRBJ1-5 and V is TRBV12-3 or TRBV12-4, with 7 positions matching TRBD1. CDR3 length equals 13 residues. J was trimmed by 5 bases and V by 6 bases; bases with no gene match: 4. The CDR3 DNA is TGTGCCAGCAGCCCTACAGGGGATCAGCCCCAGCATTTT. Encoded protein: CASSPTGDQPQHF.

This chain connects TRBV29-1 to TRBJ1-4, with D uncertain. V was clipped by 7 bases and J by 5 bases, with 14 bases between them. The CDR3 totals 13 residues. CDR1 is SQVTM, CDR2 ANQGSEA, per germline. CDR3 sequence reads: CSARGNYNEKLFF. Written as DNA, the CDR3 is TGCAGCGCACGCGGAAATTACAATGAAAAACTGTTTTTT.